The 13 T cell receptor beta chains reported below all come from one sample, sequenced in a study of regulatory T cells in long-lasting Graves disease. Sample time point: newly diagnosed GD, antithyroid drugs for less than 3 months. PBMC-extracted RNA yielded the TCR library. CDR3 regions were amplified by Arm-PCR using iRepertoire HTBI primers to build TCR beta libraries. Via MiXCR, TCRdb re-called the multiplex PCR reads, giving one row per CDR3 protein. Of more than 400,000 distinct CDR3 sequences in the sample, about 16% are singletons; the top ten hold roughly an eighth. The same sample was also studied in work on T cells in Graves' hyperthyroidism and ophthalmopathy.

The sequencing here drew on peripheral blood mononuclear cells (PBMCs), taken at new diagnosis, from a patient treated with antithyroid drugs. These receptors all stem from a man aged 40-55 years with Graves disease.

This clonotype appeared many times. The J gene is TRBJ2-1, the V gene TRBV6-5; 8 nucleotides agree with TRBD1. CDR1 is MNHEY, CDR2 SVGAGI, per germline. The CDR3 loop spans 16 amino acids. V dropped 0 bases and J dropped 3; count of bases not matched to a gene: 4. CDR3 in amino acids: CASSYSLGQDYNEQFF. CDR3 in DNA: TGTGCCAGCAGTTACTCGCTGGGACAGGACTACAATGAGCAGTTCTTC.

A note on this clonotype: One end of the junction fails to match germline, which may point to a read error. J is TRBJ2-3 and V is TRBV10-3, with D perhaps assigned TRBD1 or TRBD2 (6 bases each). This CDR3 is built from 14 residues. CDR1 and CDR2 (germline): ENHRY, SYGVKD. The CDR3 DNA sequence: TGTGCCATCAGAAAAGTGGGGGGCACAGATACGCATTATTTT. It yields the protein CAIRKVGGTDTHYF.

This clonotype has more than one count but fewer than ten. The chain uses TRBV20-1 and TRBJ2-3, with D perhaps matching TRBD2 (6 bases). Between the trimmed V and J ends, which lost 5 bases and 0 bases, there was a span of 12 bases. The CDR3 runs 14 residues. The germline gives CDR1 DFQATT, CDR2 SNEGSKA (reference sequence). CDR3: CSARSGPSTDTQYF. The CDR3 DNA reads TGCAGTGCTCGTAGCGGCCCTAGCACAGATACGCAGTATTTT.

This clonotype was seen repeatedly, ten times or more. The rearrangement links TRBV2 to TRBJ2-6; tentatively, D is TRBD1 (6 bases). Trimming took 1 base from V and 4 from J, leaving 8 bases between them. Germline CDR1 is SNHLY and CDR2 is FYNNEI. This CDR3 contains 15 residues. CDR3 in amino acids: CASSEDRAGANVLTF. The CDR3 DNA sequence: TGTGCCAGCAGTGAAGACAGGGCAGGGGCCAACGTCCTGACTTTC.

The chain links TRBV4-1 to TRBJ2-1, with 7 positions matching TRBD2. Trimming at V came to 4 bases and at J to 0 bases, leaving 9 bases not matched to a gene. The CDR3 is 17 amino acids. CDR1 is MGHRA, CDR2 YSYEKL, per germline. DNA of the CDR3: TGCGCCAGCAGCCTCGGCGGGCGCGGGAGCTCCTACAATGAGCAGTTCTTC. It encodes CASSLGGRGSSYNEQFF.

This clonotype was seen at least ten times. This sequence joins TRBV5-1 and TRBJ2-7; 9 bases agree with TRBD1. Losses at the gene ends were 4 bases for V and 6 bases for J; bases not matched to a gene: 5. Germline CDR1 reads SGHRS; CDR2 reads YFSETQ. The CDR3 totals 13 residues. The CDR3 region is CASSRDRVSEQYF. The CDR3 DNA is TGCGCCAGCAGCCGGGACAGGGTAAGCGAGCAGTACTTC.

This clonotype was picked up a small number of times. This chain connects TRBV9 to TRBJ1-2; 12 positions agree with TRBD1. The J segment lost 4 bases and the V segment lost 3 bases, leaving 7 bases of the junction unmatched. The germline CDR1 and CDR2 sequences are SGDLS and YYNGEE. The CDR3 is 16 residues long. The CDR3 bases are TGTGCCAGCAGCGATTCCGGGACAGGGGGCCGCTATGGCTACACCTTC. Translation gives CASSDSGTGGRYGYTF.

A few counts support this clonotype. The gene calls are TRBV20-1 and TRBJ1-1, with D hard to call. This CDR3 contains 14 residues. The V end lost 3 bases, the J end lost 0 bases, and 11 bases lay between the germline ends. Per the germline V gene, CDR1 is DFQATT and CDR2 is SNEGSKA (reference sequence). CDR3 in amino acids: CSASSAVLNTEAFF. Here the CDR3 DNA reads TGCAGTGCTAGTTCCGCAGTTCTGAACACTGAAGCTTTCTTT.

The CDR3 DNA reads as TGTGCCACCAGTGATTTGCCTACAGGGGCGAGCGGGGAGCTGTTTTTT. Residues: CATSDLPTGASGELFF. This sequence joins TRBV24-1 and TRBJ2-2; 7 nucleotides line up with TRBD1. Germline CDR1 and CDR2: KGHDR and SFDVKD. The CDR3 runs 16 residues. V trimming: 0 bases; J trimming: 7 bases; junction bases outside the gene matches: 7.

The rearrangement links TRBV14 to TRBJ2-7, with 10 bases that match TRBD2. CDR1 and CDR2 (germline): SGHDN, FVKESK. The CDR3 is 16 residues long. V trimming: 3 bases; J trimming: 5 bases; junction bases outside the gene matches: 10. CDR3 region: CASSHRPGLAWDEQYF. In DNA form, the CDR3 reads TGTGCCAGCAGCCATCGACCGGGACTAGCGTGGGACGAGCAGTACTTC.

This clonotype was seen at least ten times. This rearrangement joins TRBV29-1 to TRBJ2-7; TRBD2 matches 8 bases. V lost 4 bases to trimming and J lost 3 bases; unmatched junction nucleotides: 2. Germline CDR1 and CDR2: SQVTM and ANQGSEA. This CDR3 is 12 amino acids long. CDR3 sequence reads: CSVGGGNYEQYF. DNA of the CDR3: TGCAGCGTTGGCGGGGGGAACTACGAGCAGTACTTC.

This clonotype was seen at least ten times. J is TRBJ2-2 and V is TRBV3-1; D not certain. Germline lookup yields CDR1 LGHDT and CDR2 YNNKEL (reference sequence). This CDR3 spans 16 amino acids. Trimming left V 0 bases short and J 4 bases short, with 12 bases between. CDR3 loop: CASSQDSGVTTGELFF. The CDR3, as DNA: TGTGCCAGCAGCCAAGATTCCGGAGTTACCACCGGGGAGCTGTTTTTT.

This chain connects TRBV5-6 to TRBJ2-7; TRBD1 matches at 10 bases. Per the germline V gene, CDR1 is SGHDT and CDR2 is YYEEEE. With V trimmed by 4 bases and J by 7 bases, 11 bases remained unmatched. CDR3 size: 15 residues. The CDR3 reads CASSPAGQGVGEQYF. CDR3 DNA sequence: TGTGCCAGCAGCCCGGCTGGACAGGGGGTGGGTGAGCAGTACTTC.